This T cell receptor beta chain appears in the sequencing data of a study of T-cell reconstitution after alpha-beta-depleted transplantation in children. Preparation of the TCRbeta library used unique molecular identifiers. TCRdb used MiXCR to reprocess the PCR reads, holding one entry per CDR3 protein. The data contain 700,000 to 850,000 distinct CDR3 sequences, under 20% of them singletons. Per germline, CDR1 KGHSY and CDR2 FQNENV. Trimming at V came to 4 bases and at J to 3 bases, leaving 6 bases not matched to a gene. This CDR3 contains 15 residues. Comments on this clonotype: Its antigen is not identified.

Study-level points and caveats: Surviving recipient cells, namely T cells and thymic progenitors, were the source of high day-60 TCRbeta diversity in some patients. T-cell numbers and diversity, one year after transplant, stemmed largely from T cells that were newly produced. Roughly two months post-transplant, alpha-beta T cells reportedly originated from several hundred graft clones that had expanded.

This TCR was recovered from a male patient younger than 18 who had a stem cell transplant for acute lymphoblastic leukemia, so the T cells may come from the graft donor. The sample in question was PBMCs, mostly from graft donor cells, obtained 360 days after TCRalphabeta/CD19-depleted stem cell transplant. The chain carries TRBV16 and TRBJ1-1; 9 bases line up with TRBD1. Written as DNA, the CDR3 is TGTGCCAGCAGCCGACAGGGGGACAGGTACACTGAAGCTTTCTTT. It specifies CASSRQGDRYTEAFF.